These 14 T cell receptor beta chains originate from one sample sequenced in a study of shared clonotypes between healthy human individuals. It was CD45RO-negative cells, positively selected for CCR7, that made up naive CD8 cells, with terminally differentiated effector memory CD45RA+ cells excluded. The protocol was immunoSEQ multiplex PCR, while the TCRdb copy is restricted to in-frame clones and leaves out a portion. The sample gives about 2,200,000 clones, about 92% of which show up once; approximately 1.7% is in the top ten. Specimen: naive CD8+ T cells from PBMCs. These receptors came from a man aged 18 to 30 in good health. Some clones in this sample may be carry-over from other donors' samples.

The genes are TRBV7-6 and TRBJ1-4, with a weak D call TRBD1 (5 bases). Germline V gives CDR1 SGHVS, CDR2 FNYEAQ. V dropped 0 bases and J dropped 5 bases, with 13 bases sitting between them. This CDR3 is built from 16 residues. The CDR3 spells CASSLAVRDGNEKLFF. CDR3 sequence (DNA): TGTGCCAGCAGCTTAGCGGTCCGGGACGGCAATGAAAAACTGTTTTTT.

This clone was recorded a few times. V usage is TRBV27 and J usage is TRBJ2-1, with 9 bases aligning to TRBD2. V lost 3 bases, J lost 4 bases, and 7 bases stayed unmatched. The germline V gene has CDR1 MNHEY and CDR2 SMNVEV (reference sequence). CDR3 length: 16 amino acids. As DNA, the CDR3 is TGTGCCAGCAGTTTTTATCGCGGGGGGGTGTACAATGAGCAGTTCTTC. Encoded protein: CASSFYRGGVYNEQFF.

The chain combines TRBV4-1 with TRBJ2-6; weak D call: TRBD2 (5 bases). V lost 5 bases and J lost 4, with 18 bases in between. The CDR3 is made up of 17 amino acids. Germline-derived CDR1 and CDR2 are MGHRA and YSYEKL. The CDR3 DNA reads as TGCGCCAGCAGCATCCCCGGGGAAATCGCCGGGGCCAACGTCCTGACTTTC. As protein: CASSIPGEIAGANVLTF.

This sequence joins TRBV4-1 and TRBJ1-4; TRBD1 might be the D (6 bases). Looked up from germline, CDR1 is MGHRA and CDR2 is YSYEKL. The ends were cut back, 0 bases at V and 6 bases at J, with 17 bases in the middle. The length of the CDR3 is 17 residues. The CDR3 bases are TGCGCCAGCAGCCAAGATGTCGGGGGGCGCTTAGATGAAAAACTGTTTTTT. Its translation is CASSQDVGGRLDEKLFF.

V gene TRBV4-3 combines with J gene TRBJ1-1, with a possible D match to TRBD1 (5 bases). The germline gives CDR1 LGHNA, CDR2 YSLEER. This CDR3 has 16 amino acids. Trimming left V 1 base short and J 1 base short, with 13 bases between. CDR3 DNA sequence: TGCGCCAGCAGCCAAGTCGTAGGGGAGGGGAACACTGAAGCTTTCTTT. Translating gives CASSQVVGEGNTEAFF.

This rearrangement joins TRBV7-2 to TRBJ2-1, with 10 bases lining up with TRBD2. The CDR3 length is 15 residues. In germline, CDR1 is SGHTA, CDR2 FQGNSA. Germline trimming cut 7 bases from V and 10 bases from J; bases unmatched to any gene: 13. The CDR3 nucleotides are TGTGCCAGCAAGCCGACTAGCGGGCTACGCCGGGAGCAGTTCTTC. This codes for CASKPTSGLRREQFF.

Worth noting for this clone: Other DNA sequences in the sample encode the same CDR3. The rearrangement joins TRBV6-1 to TRBJ2-7; D remains ambiguous. Trimming took off 5 bases at V and 2 bases at J, with 10 bases between the two ends. The CDR3 totals 13 residues. Germline V gene lookup returns CDR1 MNHNS and CDR2 SASEGT. The CDR3 coding sequence is TGTGCCAGCAGTTCTGGACGGGCCTACGAGCAGTACTTC. It yields the protein CASSSGRAYEQYF.

This clone showed up just once. The chain joins TRBV2 to TRBJ2-7; D may be TRBD1 (6 bases). V lost 9 bases and J 2 bases, leaving 14 bases between the germline ends. The CDR3 is 13 residues long. CDR1 and CDR2 (germline): SNHLY, FYNNEI. CDR3 coding DNA: TGTGCCAGTAGCAGGGGAACCCCCTACGAGCAGTACTTC. This sequence encodes CASSRGTPYEQYF.

Note on this clone: Other DNA variants within this sample encode the same CDR3. The V call is TRBV6-5, the J call TRBJ2-7; possibly TRBD2 for D (6 bases). Germline V gene sequence: CDR1 MNHEY, CDR2 SVGAGI. V shed 5 bases and J shed 4 bases, with 15 bases lying between them. The CDR3 loop spans 14 amino acids. CDR3 bases: TGTGCCAGCAGTCCCAGGACTGGAGGGTACGAGCAGTACTTC. It encodes CASSPRTGGYEQYF.

The rearrangement links TRBV27 to TRBJ1-2; a possible D gene is TRBD1 (5 bases). The CDR3 extends over 14 amino acids. V was shortened by 6 bases and J by 8 bases, with 19 bases between the two germline ends. Germline CDR1 and CDR2: MNHEY and SMNVEV (reference sequence). The DNA for the CDR3 is TGTGCCAGCAGCCATACGGGGCTCCCCGGCGGCTACACCTTC. It is translated as CASSHTGLPGGYTF.

This clone was observed a few times. V usage is TRBV28 and J usage is TRBJ1-5, with a possible D match to TRBD1 (5 bases). The V end was cut by 0 bases, the J end by 5 bases, with 5 bases between. The germline V gene encodes CDR1 MDHEN and CDR2 SYDVKM. CDR3 length: 13 amino acids. The CDR3 region is CASSLWGDQPQHF. CDR3 nucleotides: TGTGCCAGCAGTTTATGGGGGGATCAGCCCCAGCATTTT.

In the case of this clone: The sample has other DNA sequences that encode this CDR3 too. The chain couples TRBV4-1 to TRBJ1-1; D is ambiguous. V gave up 1 base and J gave up 0 bases, with 6 bases separating them. The CDR3 has 14 residues. Looked up from germline, CDR1 is MGHRA and CDR2 is YSYEKL. CDR3 sequence reads: CASSQGTVNTEAFF. The CDR3 DNA is TGCGCCAGCAGCCAAGGGACGGTGAACACTGAAGCTTTCTTT.

The table lists this clone with a few counts. The CDR3 protein is CASSYPSRGASYGYTF. The CDR3 bases are TGTGCCAGCAGCTATCCCAGTAGGGGCGCGAGCTATGGCTACACCTTC. The chain has TRBV11-2 and TRBJ1-2; TRBD1 might be the D (5 bases). Looked up from germline, CDR1 is SGHAT and CDR2 is FQNNGV. The CDR3 runs to 16 residues. Trimming removed 4 bases at V and 4 bases at J, with 19 bases between. Using reference TRBV11-2 and TRBJ1-2 for the parts outside the CDR3, the full variable domain is EAGVAQSPRYKIIEKRQSVAFWCNPISGHATLYWYQQILGQGPKLLIQFQNNGVVDDSQLPKDRFSAERLKGVDSTLKIQPAKLEDSAVYLCASSYPSRGASYGYTFGSGTRLTVV.

This clone appeared once. V gene TRBV9 combines with J gene TRBJ2-7; TRBD1 matches at 8 bases. Germline V gives CDR1 SGDLS, CDR2 YYNGEE. The ends lost 2 bases at V and 5 bases at J; junction bases unmatched: 9. The CDR3 sequence is 15 residues long. The CDR3 DNA follows: TGTGCCAGCAGCGTTACAGGGGGGAGTTCGAACGAGCAGTACTTC. Amino acid sequence: CASSVTGGSSNEQYF.